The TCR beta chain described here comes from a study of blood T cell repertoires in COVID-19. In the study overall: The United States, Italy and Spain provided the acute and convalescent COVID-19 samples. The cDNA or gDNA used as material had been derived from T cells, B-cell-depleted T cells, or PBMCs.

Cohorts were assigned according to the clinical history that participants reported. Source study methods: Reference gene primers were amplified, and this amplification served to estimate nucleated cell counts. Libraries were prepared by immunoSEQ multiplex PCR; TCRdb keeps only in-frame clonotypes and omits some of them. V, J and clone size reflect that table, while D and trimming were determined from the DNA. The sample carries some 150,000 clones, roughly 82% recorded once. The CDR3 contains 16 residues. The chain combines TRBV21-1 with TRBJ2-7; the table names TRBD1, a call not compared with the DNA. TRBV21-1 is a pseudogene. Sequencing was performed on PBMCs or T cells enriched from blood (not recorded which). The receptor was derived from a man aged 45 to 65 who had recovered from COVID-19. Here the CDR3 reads CASSKGRQGISYEQYF. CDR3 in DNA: TGTGCCAGCAGCAAAGGTAGACAGGGGATCTCCTACGAGCAGTACTTC.